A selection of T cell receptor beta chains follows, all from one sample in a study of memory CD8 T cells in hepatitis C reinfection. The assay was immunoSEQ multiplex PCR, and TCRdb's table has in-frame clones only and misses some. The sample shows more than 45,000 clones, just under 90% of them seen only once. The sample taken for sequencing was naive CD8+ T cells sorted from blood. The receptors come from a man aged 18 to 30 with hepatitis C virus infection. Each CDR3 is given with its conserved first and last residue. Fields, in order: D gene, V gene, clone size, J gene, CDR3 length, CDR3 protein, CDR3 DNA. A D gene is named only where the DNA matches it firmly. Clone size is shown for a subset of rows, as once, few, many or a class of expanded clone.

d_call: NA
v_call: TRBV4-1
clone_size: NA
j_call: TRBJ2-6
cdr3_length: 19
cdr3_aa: CASSQDGARGSSGANVLTF
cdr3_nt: TGCGCCAGCAGCCAAGATGGAGCGAGAGGAAGCTCTGGGGCCAACGTCCTGACTTTC

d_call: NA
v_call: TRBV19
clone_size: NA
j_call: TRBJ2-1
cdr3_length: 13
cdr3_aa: CASSIASYNEQFF
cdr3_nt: TGTGCCAGTAGTATAGCGTCCTACAATGAGCAGTTCTTC

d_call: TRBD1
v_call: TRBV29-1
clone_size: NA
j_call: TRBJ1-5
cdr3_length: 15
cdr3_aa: CSVGLTGDSNQPQHF
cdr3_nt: TGCAGCGTTGGATTGACAGGGGATAGCAATCAGCCCCAGCATTTT

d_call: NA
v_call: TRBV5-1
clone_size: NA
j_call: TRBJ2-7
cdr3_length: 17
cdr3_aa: CASSLFRNGGGSYEQYF
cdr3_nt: TGCGCCAGCAGCCTATTCCGAAACGGGGGAGGCTCCTACGAGCAGTACTTC

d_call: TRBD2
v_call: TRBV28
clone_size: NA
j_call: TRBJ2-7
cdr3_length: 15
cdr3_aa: CASRETSGSFYEQYF
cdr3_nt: TGTGCCAGCAGGGAGACTAGCGGGAGCTTCTACGAGCAGTACTTC

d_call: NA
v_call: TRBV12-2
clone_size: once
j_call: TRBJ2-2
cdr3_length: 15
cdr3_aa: CASRSGTGNTGELFF
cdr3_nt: TGTGCAAGTCGCTCCGGGACAGGGAACACCGGGGAGCTGTTTTTT

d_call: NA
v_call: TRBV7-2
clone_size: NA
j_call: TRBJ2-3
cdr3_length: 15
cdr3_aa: CASSLGDLSTDTQYF
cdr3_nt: TGTGCCAGCAGCTTAGGGGACTTGTCCACAGATACGCAGTATTTT

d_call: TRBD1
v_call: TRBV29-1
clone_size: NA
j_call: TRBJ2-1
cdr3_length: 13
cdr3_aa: CSARTGSMLEQFF
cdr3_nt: TGCAGCGCGAGGACAGGTTCAATGCTTGAGCAGTTCTTC

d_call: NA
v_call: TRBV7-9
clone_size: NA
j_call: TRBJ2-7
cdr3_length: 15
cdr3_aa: CASSSGEAGSYEQYF
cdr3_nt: TGTGCCAGCAGCTCCGGGGAGGCTGGCTCCTACGAGCAGTACTTC

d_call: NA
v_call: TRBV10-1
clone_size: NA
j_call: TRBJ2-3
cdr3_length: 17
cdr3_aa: CASSDIGGNSGLDTQYF
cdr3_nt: TGCGCCAGCAGTGATATTGGCGGAAACTCGGGACTAGATACGCAGTATTTT

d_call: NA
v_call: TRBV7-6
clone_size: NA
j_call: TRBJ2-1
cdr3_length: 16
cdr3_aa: CASSFGPWGGNNEQFF
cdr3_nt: TGTGCCAGCAGCTTTGGGCCGTGGGGCGGAAACAATGAGCAGTTCTTC

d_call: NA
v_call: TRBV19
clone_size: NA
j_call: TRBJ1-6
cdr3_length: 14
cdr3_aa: CASSPGQKNSPLHF
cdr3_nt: TGTGCCAGTAGTCCCGGACAGAAAAATTCACCCCTCCACTTT

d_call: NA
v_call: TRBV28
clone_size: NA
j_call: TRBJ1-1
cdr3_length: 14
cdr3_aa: CASSARAFNTEAFF
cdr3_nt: TGTGCCAGCAGTGCGAGGGCCTTTAACACTGAAGCTTTCTTT

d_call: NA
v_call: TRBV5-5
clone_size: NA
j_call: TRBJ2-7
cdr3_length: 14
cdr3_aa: CASSLEGVGREQYF
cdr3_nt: TGTGCCAGCAGCTTGGAGGGGGTAGGGCGCGAGCAGTACTTC

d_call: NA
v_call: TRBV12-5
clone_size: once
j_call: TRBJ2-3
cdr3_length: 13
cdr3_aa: CASVSPGADTQYF
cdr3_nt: TGTGCTAGTGTCTCCCCCGGGGCAGATACGCAGTATTTT

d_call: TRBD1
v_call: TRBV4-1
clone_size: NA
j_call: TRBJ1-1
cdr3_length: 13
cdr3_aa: CASSQEGSRGAFF
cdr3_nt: TGCGCCAGCAGCCAAGAGGGTTCCAGGGGGGCTTTCTTT

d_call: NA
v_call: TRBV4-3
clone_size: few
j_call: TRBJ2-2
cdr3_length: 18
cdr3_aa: CASSQPSHGQSNTGELFF
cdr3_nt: TGCGCCAGCAGCCAACCATCCCATGGGCAGAGCAACACCGGGGAGCTGTTTTTT

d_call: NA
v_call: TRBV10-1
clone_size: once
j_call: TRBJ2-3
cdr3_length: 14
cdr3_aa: CASGTGQRRDTQYF
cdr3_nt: TGCGCCAGCGGAACTGGACAGAGGAGGGATACGCAGTATTTT

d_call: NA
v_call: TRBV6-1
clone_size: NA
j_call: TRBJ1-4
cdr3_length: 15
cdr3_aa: CASSRRDATNEKLFF
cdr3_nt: TGTGCCAGCAGCCGCAGGGATGCAACTAATGAAAAACTGTTTTTT

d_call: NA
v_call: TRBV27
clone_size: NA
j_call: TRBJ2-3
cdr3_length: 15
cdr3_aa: CASSLYRGAPDTQYF
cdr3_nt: TGTGCCAGCAGTTTATACCGGGGGGCCCCAGATACGCAGTATTTT

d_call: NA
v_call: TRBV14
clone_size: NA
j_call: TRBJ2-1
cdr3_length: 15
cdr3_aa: CASSPLGAYDNEQFF
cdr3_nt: TGTGCCAGCAGCCCTTTGGGCGCGTATGACAATGAGCAGTTCTTC

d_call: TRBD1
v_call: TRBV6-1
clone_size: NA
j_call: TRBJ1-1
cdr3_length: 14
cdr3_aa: CASSSLDRDAEAFF
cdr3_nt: TGTGCCAGCAGCTCCCTCGACAGGGACGCTGAAGCTTTCTTT

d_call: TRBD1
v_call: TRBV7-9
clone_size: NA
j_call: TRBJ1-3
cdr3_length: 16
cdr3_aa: CASFGDREDSGNTIYF
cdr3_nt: TGTGCCAGCTTTGGGGACAGGGAGGACTCTGGAAACACCATATATTTT

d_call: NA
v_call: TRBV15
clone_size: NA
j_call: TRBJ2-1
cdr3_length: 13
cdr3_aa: CATSRAPFNEQFF
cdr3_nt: TGTGCCACCAGCAGAGCCCCATTTAATGAGCAGTTCTTC

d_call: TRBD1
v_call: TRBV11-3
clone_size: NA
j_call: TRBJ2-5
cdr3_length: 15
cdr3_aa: CASSPGQGSLETQYF
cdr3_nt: TGTGCCAGCAGCCCCGGACAGGGTAGTCTCGAGACCCAGTACTTC

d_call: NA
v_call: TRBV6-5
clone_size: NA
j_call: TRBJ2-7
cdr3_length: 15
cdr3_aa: CASSYSAGRLYEQYF
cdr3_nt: TGTGCCAGCAGTTACTCTGCAGGGCGACTCTACGAGCAGTACTTC

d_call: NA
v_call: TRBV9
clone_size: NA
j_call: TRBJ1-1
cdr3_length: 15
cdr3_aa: CASSVEGGLNTEAFF
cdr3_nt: TGTGCCAGCAGCGTAGAAGGGGGATTGAACACTGAAGCTTTCTTT

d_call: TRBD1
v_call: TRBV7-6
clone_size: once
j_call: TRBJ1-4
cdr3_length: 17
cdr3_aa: CASSLVPGQDRNEKLFF
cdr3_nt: TGTGCCAGCAGCTTAGTCCCGGGACAGGATCGGAATGAAAAACTGTTTTTT

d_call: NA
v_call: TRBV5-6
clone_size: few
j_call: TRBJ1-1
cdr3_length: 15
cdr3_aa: CASSLDRSSHTEAFF
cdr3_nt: TGTGCCAGCAGCTTGGACAGGAGTTCCCACACTGAAGCTTTCTTT

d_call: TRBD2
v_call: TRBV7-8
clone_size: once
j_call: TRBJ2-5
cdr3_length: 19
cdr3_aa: CASSSPVGIAGPAAETQYF
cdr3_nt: TGTGCCAGCAGCTCCCCCGTCGGAATAGCGGGGCCGGCCGCAGAGACCCAGTACTTC

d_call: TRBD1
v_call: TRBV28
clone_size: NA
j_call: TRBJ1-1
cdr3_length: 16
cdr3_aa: CASSLGWTGPNTEAFF
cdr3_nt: TGTGCCAGCAGTTTAGGGTGGACAGGTCCAAACACTGAAGCTTTCTTT

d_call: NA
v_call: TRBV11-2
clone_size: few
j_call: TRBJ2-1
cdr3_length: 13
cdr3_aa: CASTGQGNNEQFF
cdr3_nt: TGTGCCAGCACCGGCCAGGGGAACAATGAGCAGTTCTTC

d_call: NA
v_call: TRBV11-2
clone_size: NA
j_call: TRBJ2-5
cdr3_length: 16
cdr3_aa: CASSPPRTRPQETQYF
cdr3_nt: TGTGCCAGCAGCCCCCCCCGGACACGTCCCCAAGAGACCCAGTACTTC

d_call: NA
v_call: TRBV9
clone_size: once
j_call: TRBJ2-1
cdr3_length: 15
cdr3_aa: CASSGPGTGLDEQFF
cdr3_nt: TGTGCCAGCAGCGGTCCCGGGACTGGCCTCGATGAGCAGTTCTTC

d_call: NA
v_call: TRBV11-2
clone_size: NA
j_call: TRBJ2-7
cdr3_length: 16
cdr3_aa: CASSRYTGLASYEQYF
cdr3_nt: TGTGCCAGCAGCAGATACACGGGACTGGCCTCCTACGAGCAGTACTTC

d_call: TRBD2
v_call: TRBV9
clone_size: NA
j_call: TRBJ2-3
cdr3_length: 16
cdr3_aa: CASSTGTSILADTQYF
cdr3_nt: TGTGCCAGCAGTACCGGGACTAGCATTTTGGCAGATACGCAGTATTTT